This T cell receptor (beta chain) was captured in a study of blood T cell repertoires in COVID-19. Per the original data handling: Amplified reference gene primers provided the basis for estimating nucleated cell counts. The data were produced by immunoSEQ multiplex PCR, yet TCRdb's version contains in-frame clones alone and is incomplete. D and trimming come from the DNA, and the V and J calls and clone size come from that table. The sample includes 210,000 or so clones, more than 70% of them seen just once. The CDR3 loop spans 14 amino acids. Between the trimmed V and J ends, which lost 3 bases and 5 bases, there was a span of 11 bases. CDR1 is MNHEY and CDR2 is SMNVEV in the germline V gene (reference sequence).

Specimen: peripheral blood. V and J are TRBV27 and TRBJ1-5, with D possibly TRBD1 on 5 matching bases. This clonotype was sampled from a woman in her forties who had recovered from COVID-19. CDR3 residues: CASSFDRLDQPQHF. CDR3 bases: TGTGCCAGCAGTTTCGACAGATTAGATCAGCCCCAGCATTTT.